One and the same sample provided the 24 T cell receptor beta chains below, sequenced in a study of STAT5B mutations in CD4+ large granular lymphocyte leukemia. TCRdb's table, derived via immunoSEQ multiplex PCR, lists solely in-frame clones and lacks some. The sample has approximately 20,000 clones, about 81% seen once. The specimen was CD4+ T cells from blood buffy coats. The receptors originated from a human donor in good health.

This sequence joins TRBV29-1 and TRBJ1-2, with 11 bases fitting TRBD1. Looked up from germline, CDR1 is SQVTM and CDR2 is ANQGSEA. The ends lost 6 bases at V and 6 bases at J; junction bases unmatched: 12. This CDR3 comprises 15 residues. CDR3 loop: CSVRTGGGRLDGYTF. CDR3 coding DNA: TGCAGCGTGAGGACAGGGGGCGGTAGGTTGGATGGCTACACCTTC.

The CDR3 protein is CSGRGETNTIYF. Written as DNA, the CDR3 is TGCAGCGGCCGGGGGGAAACAAACACCATATATTTT. V is TRBV29-1 and J is TRBJ1-3; D is perhaps TRBD1 (5 bases). The germline CDR1 and CDR2 sequences are SQVTM and ANQGSEA. The length of the CDR3 is 12 residues. The ends were cut back, 7 bases at V and 6 bases at J, with 13 bases in the middle.

This chain uses TRBV19 with TRBJ2-2, with D tentatively TRBD2 (5 bases). Trimming took 6 bases from V and 0 from J, leaving 14 bases between them. Germline V gene lookup returns CDR1 LNHDA and CDR2 SQIVND (reference sequence). The CDR3 contains 16 residues. CDR3 residues: CASSRSSGANTGELFF. The CDR3 DNA is TGTGCCAGTAGCCGGTCCAGCGGTGCGAACACCGGGGAGCTGTTTTTT. Full variable domain (outside the CDR3, taken from reference TRBV19 and TRBJ2-2): DGGITQSPKYLFRKEGQNVTLSCEQNLNHDAMYWYRQDPGQGLRLIYYSQIVNDFQKGDIAEGYSVSREKKESFPLTVTSAQKNPTAFYLCASSRSSGANTGELFFGEGSRLTVL.

The chain is built from TRBV2 and TRBJ2-2, with 9 positions matching TRBD2. Trimming at V came to 4 bases and at J to 3 bases, leaving 3 bases not matched to a gene. CDR1 and CDR2 from the germline V gene are SNHLY and FYNNEI. The CDR3 extends over 15 amino acids. CDR3 DNA sequence: TGTGCCAGCAGTGTGACTAGCGGATACACCGGGGAGCTGTTTTTT. Amino acids: CASSVTSGYTGELFF.

The rearrangement uses TRBV6-5 and TRBJ2-7; D gene ambiguous. The V and J ends lost 6 bases and 3 bases respectively, with 9 bases between them. The CDR3 spans 12 residues. CDR1 and CDR2 from the germline V gene are MNHEY and SVGAGI. CDR3 nucleotide sequence: TGTGCCAGCAGCCGGACCAACTACGAGCAGTACTTC. It codes for CASSRTNYEQYF.

This clone was observed once. The V gene is TRBV30, the J gene TRBJ2-7; unclear D gene. Per germline, CDR1 GTSNPN and CDR2 SVGIG (reference sequence). The length of the CDR3 is 12 residues. V was trimmed by 2 bases and J by 4 bases, leaving 9 bases between them. DNA for the CDR3: TGTGCCTGGAGTATCCGGCTTTACGAGCAGTACTTC. Protein: CAWSIRLYEQYF.

This clone was counted a single time. The chain uses TRBV29-1 and TRBJ2-5; D unclear. CDR3 length: 13 residues. V lost 6 bases and J 2 bases, leaving 13 bases between the germline ends. Germline loops: CDR1 SQVTM, CDR2 ANQGSEA. The CDR3 bases are TGCAGCGTCGTGACTTTCACTCAAGAGACCCAGTACTTC. It is translated as CSVVTFTQETQYF.

This rearrangement joins TRBV2 to TRBJ1-3; D is unclear. This CDR3 contains 13 residues. V shed 3 bases and J shed 3 bases, with 6 bases lying between them. Germline CDR1 and CDR2: SNHLY and FYNNEI. The CDR3 sequence is CASSERSGNTIYF. DNA of the CDR3: TGTGCCAGCAGTGAGCGGAGTGGAAACACCATATATTTT.

This chain links TRBV6-5 with TRBJ1-2; TRBD1 aligns across 7 bases. With 2 bases clipped from V and 6 bases from J, the junction kept 6 bases outside the gene matches. The CDR3 contains 14 residues. CDR1 is MNHEY, CDR2 SVGAGI, per germline. CDR3 loop: CASSYRRGANGYTF. CDR3 nucleotides: TGTGCCAGCAGTTACCGCAGGGGGGCGAATGGCTACACCTTC.

This chain uses TRBV19 with TRBJ2-7; D is possibly TRBD1 or TRBD2 (5 bases each). The CDR3 is 15 residues long. V was pared by 7 bases and J by 2 bases, with 18 bases between. Germline V gives CDR1 LNHDA, CDR2 SQIVND (reference sequence). This CDR3 reads CASTQYPGPAYEQYF. CDR3 DNA: TGTGCCAGTACTCAATACCCGGGACCCGCCTACGAGCAGTACTTC.

The V call is TRBV11-3, the J call TRBJ2-2; D unresolved. Germline CDR1 is SGHNT and CDR2 is YENEEA. V gave up 2 bases and J gave up 3 bases, with 7 bases separating them. The CDR3 is 14 residues long. This CDR3 is CASSLNSHTGELFF. Here the CDR3 DNA reads TGTGCCAGCAGCTTAAATAGTCACACCGGGGAGCTGTTTTTT.

The V and J genes are TRBV4-2 and TRBJ1-2, with D unresolved. This CDR3 comprises 13 residues. Germline CDR1 is LGHNA and CDR2 is YNFKEQ. Trimming removed 0 bases at V and 8 bases at J, with 10 bases between. Here the CDR3 DNA reads TGTGCCAGCAGCCAAGAGGGGTTCGCGGGCTACACCTTC. It translates to CASSQEGFAGYTF.

The chain links TRBV2 to TRBJ2-5; a weak D match, TRBD2 (6 bases). This CDR3 comprises 14 residues. Trimming removed 4 bases from V and 5 bases from J, with 14 bases in between. Germline V CDR1 and CDR2: SNHLY, FYNNEI. This CDR3 is CASSALSGVETQYF. For the CDR3, the DNA is TGTGCCAGCAGTGCCCTTAGCGGCGTGGAGACCCAGTACTTC.

V and J are TRBV5-4 and TRBJ1-1, with D possibly TRBD1 on 6 matching bases. Trimming removed 4 bases from V and 4 bases from J, with 17 bases in between. The CDR3 extends over 15 amino acids. Germline loops: CDR1 SGHNT, CDR2 YYREEE (reference sequence). The DNA of the CDR3 is TGTGCCAGCAGCGGTACAGGGTTGGGGTCCACTGAAGCTTTCTTT. It specifies CASSGTGLGSTEAFF.

J is TRBJ2-1 and V is TRBV29-1; the D gene is possibly TRBD2 (6 bases). The CDR3 is made up of 11 amino acids. CDR1 is SQVTM and CDR2 is ANQGSEA in the germline V gene. V was clipped by 8 bases and J by 7 bases, with 12 bases between them. The CDR3 loop is CSSGTWNEQFF. The DNA for the CDR3 is TGCAGCTCGGGGACTTGGAATGAGCAGTTCTTC.

This clone was seen only once. In nucleotides, the CDR3 is TGTGCCAGCAGCTTCCTGACAGGCACTAACTATGGCTACACCTTC. It specifies CASSFLTGTNYGYTF. V is TRBV5-6 and J is TRBJ1-2, with TRBD1 as a possible D gene (6 bases). V was trimmed by 2 bases and J by 0 bases, leaving 11 bases between them. The CDR3 is made up of 15 amino acids. The germline V gene has CDR1 SGHDT and CDR2 YYEEEE. The full variable domain, with the rest looked up from reference TRBV5-6 and TRBJ1-2, is DAGVTQSPTHLIKTRGQQVTLRCSPKSGHDTVSWYQQALGQGPQFIFQYYEEEERQRGNFPDRFSGHQFPNYSSELNVNALLLGDSALYLCASSFLTGTNYGYTFGSGTRLTVV.

The chain carries TRBV20-1 and TRBJ2-1; no reliable D call. This CDR3 comprises 11 residues. Germline V lookup: CDR1 DFQATT, CDR2 SNEGSKA (reference sequence). V was cut by 5 bases and J by 5 bases, with 7 bases left in between. This CDR3 is CSARINNEQFF. CDR3 nucleotide sequence: TGCAGTGCTCGCATCAACAATGAGCAGTTCTTC.

This clone was counted between two and nine times. V and J are TRBV15 and TRBJ1-5, with 7 bases fitting TRBD1. J lost 10 bases, V lost 3 bases, and 12 bases had no gene match. This CDR3 is built from 15 residues. Germline V gene data show CDR1 as LNHNV and CDR2 as YYDKDF (reference sequence). Here the CDR3 reads CATSRGAGGEEPQHF. CDR3 nucleotides: TGTGCCACCAGCAGGGGGGCAGGGGGGGAGGAACCCCAGCATTTT. The full variable domain, completed using reference TRBV15 and TRBJ1-5, is DAMVIQNPRYQVTQFGKPVTLSCSQTLNHNVMYWYQQKSSQAPKLLFHYYDKDFNNEADTPDNFQSRRPNTSFCFLDIRSPGLGDTAMYLCATSRGAGGEEPQHFGDGTRLSIL.

The chain links TRBV27 to TRBJ1-2; no clear D gene. The germline gives CDR1 MNHEY, CDR2 SMNVEV (reference sequence). The CDR3 consists of 13 residues. Trimming pared 8 bases from V and 5 bases from J, leaving 15 bases between. The CDR3 here is CASFGVGSYGYTF. The CDR3 nucleotides read TGTGCCAGCTTTGGAGTGGGGTCGTATGGCTACACCTTC.

As regards this clone: An end of the junction does not agree with germline; a read error may underlie this. The chain recombines TRBV4-1 with TRBJ2-3; 13 nucleotides line up with TRBD2. The CDR3 has 17 amino acids. Germline CDR1 is MGHRA and CDR2 is YSYEKL. CDR3 DNA sequence: TGCGCCAGCAGACAAGCGGGACTAGCGGGATTTGGAGATACGCAGTATTTT. It yields the protein CASRQAGLAGFGDTQYF.

The rearrangement joins TRBV4-1 to TRBJ1-2, with no clear D. The CDR3 length is 13 residues. V gave up 4 bases and J gave up 4 bases, with 10 bases separating them. The germline V gene encodes CDR1 MGHRA and CDR2 YSYEKL. DNA of the CDR3: TGCGCCAGCAGCCCGGTCCAAAGCTATGGCTACACCTTC. Its protein product is CASSPVQSYGYTF.

The chain combines TRBV9 with TRBJ2-7; no reliable D call. With 0 bases removed from V and 0 bases from J, the gap between germline ends came to 10 bases. The CDR3 has 15 amino acids. Looked up from germline, CDR1 is SGDLS and CDR2 is YYNGEE. The CDR3 here is CASSVGPKHSYEQYF. CDR3 in DNA: TGTGCCAGCAGCGTAGGACCTAAACACTCCTACGAGCAGTACTTC.

CDR3: CASRRTMGETQYF. CDR3 DNA sequence: TGTGCCAGCAGGAGGACTATGGGGGAGACCCAGTACTTC. The chain couples TRBV6-6 to TRBJ2-5; D perhaps matches TRBD2 (6 bases). CDR1 MNHNY and CDR2 SVGAGI come from the germline V gene (reference sequence). This CDR3 is 13 amino acids long. V was clipped by 6 bases and J by 5 bases, with 13 bases between them.

The chain recombines TRBV28 with TRBJ1-4; TRBD1 matches at 7 bases. This CDR3 is built from 15 residues. With V trimmed by 7 bases and J by 1 base, 6 bases remained unmatched. Germline-derived CDR1 and CDR2 are MDHEN and SYDVKM. The DNA for the CDR3 is TGTGCCAGCAACCAACAGGGGCTAACTAATGAAAAACTGTTTTTT. This sequence encodes CASNQQGLTNEKLFF.